The 10 T cell receptor beta chains given below trace back to one sample, sequenced in a study of cytomegalovirus exposure and HLA in healthy donors. Amplification used 60 Vbeta primers and 13 Jbeta primers. This table comes from immunoSEQ multiplex PCR, and its TCRdb copy is limited to in-frame clones, with some not included. The data contain over 150,000 clones, 70% to 90% of them singletons. Sequencing input: PBMCs. The receptors derive from a woman between 25 and 40 years old in good health and CMV-seronegative.

This rearrangement joins TRBV4-3 to TRBJ1-2; 11 positions match TRBD1. J lost 2 bases, V lost 1 base, and 6 bases had no gene match. The germline CDR1 and CDR2 sequences are LGHNA and YSLEER. The CDR3 loop spans 17 amino acids. CDR3 sequence (DNA): TGCGCCAGCAGCCAAGGAAGGACAGGGGGCTTGAACTATGGCTACACCTTC. The encoded protein is CASSQGRTGGLNYGYTF.

The chain has TRBV5-6 and TRBJ2-5; TRBD1 aligns across 8 bases. V dropped 4 bases and J dropped 9; count of bases not matched to a gene: 11. CDR1 is SGHDT and CDR2 is YYEEEE in the germline V gene. This CDR3 is 14 amino acids long. DNA for the CDR3: TGTGCCAGCAGCACCGGACAGGGCGGAGCGCCCCAGTACTTC. This sequence encodes CASSTGQGGAPQYF.

This chain connects TRBV10-2 to TRBJ1-1; D may be TRBD1 (6 bases). CDR1 WSHSY and CDR2 SAAADI come from the germline V gene. The CDR3 is made up of 14 amino acids. V dropped 0 bases and J dropped 7 bases, with 12 bases sitting between them. CDR3 amino acids: CASSESRGWVEAFF. The DNA of the CDR3 is TGCGCCAGCAGTGAGTCCAGGGGCTGGGTTGAAGCTTTCTTT.

V gene TRBV6-1 combines with J gene TRBJ2-1; D unclear. Germline CDR1 and CDR2: MNHNS and SASEGT. The CDR3 length is 14 residues. The germline V and J ends were trimmed by 8 bases and 7 bases, with 18 bases remaining between them. The DNA for the CDR3 is TGTGCCAGCCGAATATGGATCAACGGGAATGAGCAGTTCTTC. Its translation: CASRIWINGNEQFF.

The chain employs TRBV30 and TRBJ2-3; D unresolved. Germline V lookup: CDR1 GTSNPN, CDR2 SVGIG (reference sequence). The CDR3 totals 12 residues. Deletions cut 2 bases from V and 2 bases from J, with 5 bases between. In nucleotides, the CDR3 is TGTGCCTGGAGTACTGTCACAGATACGCAGTATTTT. Residues: CAWSTVTDTQYF.

The gene calls are TRBV28 and TRBJ2-3; 8 nucleotides agree with TRBD2. V shed 1 base, J shed 2 bases, and the junction held 11 bases outside the gene matches. Germline loops: CDR1 MDHEN, CDR2 SYDVKM. CDR3 length: 18 amino acids. The CDR3: CASSLSQMAGGVTDTQYF. CDR3 sequence (DNA): TGTGCCAGCAGTTTATCTCAGATGGCGGGAGGTGTCACAGATACGCAGTATTTT.

In the case of this clone: Additional DNA sequences in this sample encode the identical CDR3. The gene calls are TRBV18 and TRBJ2-7; D call uncertain. Germline CDR1 is KGHSH and CDR2 is LQKENI. The V gene lost 3 bases and the J gene lost 4 bases, with 13 bases spanning the gap. The CDR3 is made up of 14 amino acids. DNA of the CDR3: TGTGCCAGCTCACCTCCCGACTCCTTATACGAGCAGTACTTC. As protein: CASSPPDSLYEQYF.

The CDR3 protein is CAWNSPGIYEQYF. In DNA form, the CDR3 reads TGTGCCTGGAATAGCCCGGGTATCTACGAGCAGTACTTC. This chain connects TRBV30 to TRBJ2-7; D gene uncertain. The CDR3 is 13 amino acids. V gave up 4 bases and J gave up 3 bases, with 13 bases separating them. CDR1 and CDR2 from the germline V gene are GTSNPN and SVGIG (reference sequence).

V is TRBV19 and J is TRBJ2-1, with unresolved D. The CDR3 runs to 14 residues. Trimming took off 3 bases at V and 0 bases at J, with 6 bases between the two ends. Germline V CDR1 and CDR2: LNHDA, SQIVND (reference sequence). The CDR3 sequence: CASSMPGSYNEQFF. The CDR3 DNA sequence: TGTGCCAGTAGTATGCCGGGCTCCTACAATGAGCAGTTCTTC.

V and J are TRBV4-1 and TRBJ2-7; TRBD2 agrees at 9 bases. Looked up from germline, CDR1 is MGHRA and CDR2 is YSYEKL. J was trimmed by 6 bases and V by 8 bases; bases with no gene match: 14. This CDR3 region has 15 residues. CDR3 amino acids: CASGRGSSGDGEQYF. In DNA, the CDR3 is TGCGCCAGCGGAAGAGGATCTAGCGGGGATGGCGAGCAGTACTTC.